This TCR beta chain is drawn from a study of T-cell memory formation after mild COVID-19. Study overall: Largely donor-specific TCR clusters were found. General study points: The study detected some responding clones in pre-infection memory, suggesting cross-reactive memory joined.

Turning to this clonotype: The antigen is unknown.

V gave up 7 bases and J gave up 3 bases, with 10 bases separating them. The CDR3 length is 12 residues. Germline CDR1 SNHLY, CDR2 FYNNEI. TCRdb called the 5' RACE reads again in MiXCR, with one record for every CDR3 protein. Here the sample spans about 410,000 distinct CDR3 sequences, 20% to 30% being singletons. Sample: PBMCs or a T cell subset sorted from them (not recorded which). The chain has TRBV2 and TRBJ2-7; the D is unclear. The TCR was taken from an adult woman who had mild COVID-19 (a few samples of this study predate the infection). Cell type and time point are not known. CDR3 protein: CASTDVNYEQYF. The CDR3 nucleotides are TGTGCCAGCACAGACGTTAACTACGAGCAGTACTTC.